The 17 T cell receptor beta chains given below trace back to one sample, sequenced in a study of T cell responses to AZD1222 COVID-19 vaccine. Assay: immunoSEQ multiplex PCR; the TCRdb copy retains only in-frame clones and omits some. The sample has around 140,000 clones; over 75% are singletons. The sample consisted of peripheral blood, taken on day 0 of AZD1222 vaccination. The source of these receptors is an adult in good health.

This clone came up a few times. J is TRBJ2-2 and V is TRBV7-9, with 8 bases lining up with TRBD2. The CDR3 is made up of 16 amino acids. With V trimmed by 3 bases and J by 3 bases, 6 bases remained unmatched. The germline gives CDR1 SEHNR, CDR2 FQNEAQ (reference sequence). In nucleotides, the CDR3 is TGTGCCAGCAGCTTTCTACGGGGGGGCGACACCGGGGAGCTGTTTTTT. It codes for CASSFLRGGDTGELFF.

The chain couples TRBV19 to TRBJ1-5, with D perhaps matching TRBD1 (6 bases). V lost 1 base and J 2 bases, leaving 9 bases between the germline ends. Germline V gene sequence: CDR1 LNHDA, CDR2 SQIVND (reference sequence). The CDR3 is 15 residues long. CDR3 loop: CASSIGSGGNQPQHF. CDR3 DNA: TGTGCCAGTAGTATAGGGTCAGGGGGCAATCAGCCCCAGCATTTT.

The CDR3 protein is CASSFSGRARGNEQFF. DNA for the CDR3: TGTGCCAGCAGCTTTAGCGGGAGGGCCAGGGGCAATGAGCAGTTCTTC. The chain employs TRBV11-2 and TRBJ2-1; 11 positions agree with TRBD2. With V trimmed by 3 bases and J by 6 bases, 7 bases remained unmatched. CDR3 length equals 16 residues. Germline CDR1 is SGHAT and CDR2 is FQNNGV.

This rearrangement joins TRBV11-2 to TRBJ2-1; TRBD2 matches at 8 bases. The CDR3 has 16 residues. The J segment lost 7 bases and the V segment lost 3 bases, leaving 11 bases of the junction unmatched. Germline loops: CDR1 SGHAT, CDR2 FQNNGV. CDR3: CASSFVLADKENEQFF. CDR3 coding DNA: TGTGCCAGCAGCTTTGTACTAGCGGACAAGGAAAATGAGCAGTTCTTC.

The CDR3 nucleotides read TGTGCCAGCAGTTTCCTAGCGGGTGGCTTAAACGAGCAGTACTTC. Its translation: CASSFLAGGLNEQYF. This chain links TRBV27 with TRBJ2-7; 8 bases fit TRBD2. This CDR3 comprises 15 residues. The J segment lost 5 bases and the V segment lost 3 bases, leaving 9 bases of the junction unmatched. CDR1 is MNHEY and CDR2 is SMNVEV in the germline V gene (reference sequence).

The V gene is TRBV5-1, the J gene TRBJ2-2; D is undetermined. CDR1 SGHRS and CDR2 YFSETQ come from the germline V gene. Trimming took off 1 base at V and 0 bases at J, with 10 bases between the two ends. The CDR3 loop spans 16 amino acids. For the CDR3, the DNA is TGCGCCAGCAGCTTGAAGGTCATTTCGAACACCGGGGAGCTGTTTTTT. Protein: CASSLKVISNTGELFF.

The chain is built from TRBV6-1 and TRBJ2-7; D may be TRBD2 (5 bases). The CDR3 runs 14 residues. Looked up from germline, CDR1 is MNHNS and CDR2 is SASEGT. The V and J ends lost 6 bases and 3 bases respectively, with 15 bases between them. In DNA, the CDR3 is TGTGCCAGCAGCCCCCTCCTGGGAGTCTACGAGCAGTACTTC. As protein: CASSPLLGVYEQYF.

The chain recombines TRBV7-2 with TRBJ1-3, with a tentative D call TRBD1 (5 bases). CDR3 length equals 15 residues. CDR1 is SGHTA and CDR2 is FQGNSA in the germline V gene. The V gene lost 5 bases and the J gene lost 0 bases, with 11 bases spanning the gap. The CDR3 nucleotides read TGTGCCAGCAGCACCAGGGTTTACTCTGGAAACACCATATATTTT. Translation: CASSTRVYSGNTIYF. Supplemented by reference TRBV7-2 and TRBJ1-3, the full variable domain reads GAGVSQSPSNKVTEKGKDVELRCDPISGHTALYWYRQSLGQGLEFLIYFQGNSAPDKSGLPSDRFSAERTGGSVSTLTIQRTQQEDSAVYLCASSTRVYSGNTIYFGEGSWLTVV.

The rearrangement links TRBV5-5 to TRBJ1-2; D is unclear. Between the trimmed V and J ends, which lost 3 bases and 5 bases, there was a span of 11 bases. Germline V CDR1 and CDR2: SGHKS, YYEKEE (reference sequence). CDR3 length equals 13 residues. CDR3 bases: TGTGCCAGCAGCTACGCGTACAGATATGGCTACACCTTC. Protein product: CASSYAYRYGYTF.

This chain links TRBV19 with TRBJ1-2; no clear D gene. Germline assignment: CDR1 LNHDA and CDR2 SQIVND (reference sequence). With 3 bases removed from V and 4 bases from J, the gap between germline ends came to 15 bases. The CDR3 has 15 amino acids. CDR3 sequence (DNA): TGTGCCAGTAGTATGAACGGGGAGGTGAGCTATGGCTACACCTTC. Protein product: CASSMNGEVSYGYTF.

The rearrangement links TRBV28 to TRBJ2-7, with 11 bases lining up with TRBD2. Trimming cost V 1 base and J 6 bases; bases outside gene matches: 8. This CDR3 spans 16 amino acids. Germline lookup yields CDR1 MDHEN and CDR2 SYDVKM. CDR3 in amino acids: CASSLSGYSGRGEQYF. CDR3 sequence (DNA): TGTGCCAGCAGTTTATCAGGTTATAGCGGGAGGGGCGAGCAGTACTTC.

The rearrangement joins TRBV9 to TRBJ1-6; D unclear. CDR1 is SGDLS and CDR2 is YYNGEE in the germline V gene. Trimming left V 4 bases short and J 0 bases short, with 14 bases between. The CDR3 has 17 amino acids. The CDR3 is CASSMDRTSSYNSPLHF. The CDR3 DNA reads as TGTGCCAGCAGCATGGACCGGACGAGCTCCTATAATTCACCCCTCCACTTT.

CDR3 residues: CASSRQGAEKLFF. In DNA form, the CDR3 reads TGTGCCAGCAGTCGACAGGGGGCTGAAAAACTGTTTTTT. V and J are TRBV12-3 or TRBV12-4 and TRBJ1-4, with 10 nucleotides matching TRBD1. Unmatched junction bases numbered 1, after V lost 5 bases and J lost 7 bases. This CDR3 has 13 amino acids.

V usage is TRBV12-3 or TRBV12-4 and J usage is TRBJ2-6; weak D call: TRBD1 (5 bases). Trimming shortened V by 10 bases and J by 1 base, and 8 bases separated the two germline ends. There are 13 residues in the CDR3. CDR3 DNA sequence: TGTGCCATTAAGGGGTCTGGGGCCAACGTCCTGACTTTC. Residues: CAIKGSGANVLTF.

V gene TRBV7-9 combines with J gene TRBJ1-1; 10 bases align to TRBD1. The CDR3 has 16 amino acids. CDR1 and CDR2 from the germline V gene are SEHNR and FQNEAQ (reference sequence). V shed 5 bases, J shed 5 bases, and the junction held 11 bases outside the gene matches. The CDR3 is CASSLPAGTGVTEAFF. DNA for the CDR3: TGTGCCAGCAGCCTACCTGCCGGGACAGGGGTTACTGAAGCTTTCTTT.

This clone was detected once. The chain carries TRBV6-2 or TRBV6-3 and TRBJ2-7, with D possibly being TRBD2 (6 bases). V was trimmed by 6 bases and J by 2 bases, leaving 17 bases between them. This CDR3 has 15 residues. The germline gives CDR1 MNHEY, CDR2 SVGEGT. The CDR3 protein is CASSRGALQAYEQYF. In DNA form, the CDR3 reads TGTGCCAGCAGCCGCGGGGCTTTACAGGCCTACGAGCAGTACTTC.

V gene TRBV5-1 combines with J gene TRBJ2-7, with D uncertain. Germline CDR1 is SGHRS and CDR2 is YFSETQ. Trimming removed 5 bases at V and 3 bases at J, with 6 bases between. The CDR3 length is 11 residues. CDR3 loop: CASRAHYEQYF. CDR3 DNA: TGCGCCAGCAGGGCGCACTACGAGCAGTACTTC.